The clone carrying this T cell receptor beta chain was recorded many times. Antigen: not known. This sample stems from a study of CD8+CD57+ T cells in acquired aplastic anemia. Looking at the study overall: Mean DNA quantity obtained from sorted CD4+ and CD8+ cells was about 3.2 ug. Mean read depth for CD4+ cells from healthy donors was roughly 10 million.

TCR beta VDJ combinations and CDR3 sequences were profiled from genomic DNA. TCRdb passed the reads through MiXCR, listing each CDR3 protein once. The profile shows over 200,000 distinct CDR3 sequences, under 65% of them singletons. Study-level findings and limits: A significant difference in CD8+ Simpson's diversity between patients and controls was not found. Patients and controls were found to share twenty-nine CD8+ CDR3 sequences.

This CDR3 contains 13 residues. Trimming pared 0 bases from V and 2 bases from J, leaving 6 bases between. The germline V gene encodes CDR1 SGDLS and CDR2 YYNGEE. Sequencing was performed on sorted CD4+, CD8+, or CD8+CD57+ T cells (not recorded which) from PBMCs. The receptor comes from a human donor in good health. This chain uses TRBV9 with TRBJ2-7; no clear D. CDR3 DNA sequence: TGTGCCAGCAGCGTAGACGGTACCTACGAGCAGTACTTC. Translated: CASSVDGTYEQYF.